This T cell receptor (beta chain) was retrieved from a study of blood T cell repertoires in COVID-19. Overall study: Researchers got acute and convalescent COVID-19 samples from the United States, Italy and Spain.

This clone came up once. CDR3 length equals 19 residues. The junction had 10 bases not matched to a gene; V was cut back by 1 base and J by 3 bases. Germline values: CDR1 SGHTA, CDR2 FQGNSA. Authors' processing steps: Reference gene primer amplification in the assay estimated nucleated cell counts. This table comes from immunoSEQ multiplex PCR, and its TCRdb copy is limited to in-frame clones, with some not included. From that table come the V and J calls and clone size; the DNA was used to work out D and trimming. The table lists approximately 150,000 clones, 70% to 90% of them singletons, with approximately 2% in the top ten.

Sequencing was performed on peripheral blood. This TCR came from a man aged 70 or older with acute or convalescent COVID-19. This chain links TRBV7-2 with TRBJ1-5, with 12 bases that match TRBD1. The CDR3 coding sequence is TGTGCCAGCAGCTTAGGGCCGGGACAGGGGGCCGATTACAATCAGCCCCAGCATTTT. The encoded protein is CASSLGPGQGADYNQPQHF. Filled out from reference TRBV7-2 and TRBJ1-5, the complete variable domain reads GAGVSQSPSNKVTEKGKDVELRCDPISGHTALYWYRQSLGQGLEFLIYFQGNSAPDKSGLPSDRFSAERTGGSVSTLTIQRTQQEDSAVYLCASSLGPGQGADYNQPQHFGDGTRLSIL.